These T cell receptor beta chains were read from a single sample in a study of cytomegalovirus exposure and HLA in healthy donors. TCRdb's table, derived via immunoSEQ multiplex PCR, lists solely in-frame clones and lacks some. Of 230,000 or so clones listed, around 88% are singletons. The material sequenced was PBMCs. The origin of the receptors is a woman younger than 30 in good health and CMV-seronegative. The CDR3 runs from the conserved cysteine through the conserved F or W. A D gene is named only where the DNA matches it firmly. Expanded clones are given a class, and other clones once, few, many or no size at all.

TRBV10-3	TRBD1	-	TRBJ2-1	CAIAVGQGNEQFF	TGTGCCATCGCCGTGGGACAGGGAAATGAGCAGTTCTTC
TRBV4-1	TRBD1	-	TRBJ2-3	CASSQLQGDTQYF	TGCGCCAGCAGCCAATTACAGGGGGATACGCAGTATTTT
TRBV4-1	-	-	TRBJ2-1	CASSQESGRLVQFF	TGCGCCAGCAGCCAAGAATCTGGGCGCTTGGTTCAGTTCTTC
TRBV19	TRBD1	few	TRBJ2-3	CASSITGTGADTQYF	TGTGCCAGTAGTATAACCGGGACAGGGGCAGATACGCAGTATTTT
TRBV5-1	-	-	TRBJ1-1	CASSYPPRRANTEAFF	TGCGCCAGCAGCTATCCCCCCCGCAGGGCTAACACTGAAGCTTTCTTT
TRBV10-1	-	few	TRBJ2-7	CASSGWPLYEQYF	TGCGCCAGCAGTGGATGGCCTCTCTACGAGCAGTACTTC
TRBV18	-	-	TRBJ2-3	CASSPRAGSTDTQYF	TGTGCCAGCTCACCCCGGGCGGGTAGCACAGATACGCAGTATTTT
TRBV5-8	-	-	TRBJ1-2	CASSLSTGGYTF	TGTGCCAGCAGCTTGTCAACGGGTGGCTACACCTTC
TRBV5-6	TRBD2	-	TRBJ2-1	CASSLGGDRVF	TGTGCCAGCAGCCTGGGGGGGGATCGGGTCTTC
TRBV7-9	-	-	TRBJ2-7	CASSLPGTYEQYF	TGTGCCAGCAGCTTACCGGGGACCTACGAGCAGTACTTC
TRBV11-2	TRBD1	-	TRBJ2-5	CASSLRGIPGQGIETQYF	TGTGCCAGCAGCTTAAGGGGAATTCCGGGACAGGGAATAGAGACCCAGTACTTC
TRBV2	-	-	TRBJ2-2	CASSDGLLSHGELFF	TGTGCCAGCAGTGATGGCTTGCTTTCCCACGGGGAGCTGTTTTTT
TRBV29-1	-	-	TRBJ2-3	CSGRTATDTQYF	TGCAGCGGAAGGACAGCGACAGATACGCAGTATTTT
TRBV6-5	TRBD1	-	TRBJ2-3	CASSPGGWGLDTQYF	TGTGCCAGCAGTCCAGGGGGCTGGGGCCTAGATACGCAGTATTTT
TRBV2	TRBD2	-	TRBJ2-4	CASSAGTSGVIKNIQYF	TGTGCCAGCAGTGCAGGGACTAGCGGGGTGATTAAAAACATTCAGTACTTC
TRBV28	-	-	TRBJ1-5	CASSSDLSNQPQHF	TGTGCCAGCAGTTCAGACTTAAGCAATCAGCCCCAGCATTTT
TRBV2	-	once	TRBJ2-1	CASSEAGAAYNEQFF	TGTGCCAGCAGTGAAGCAGGGGCCGCCTACAATGAGCAGTTCTTC
TRBV30	TRBD1	-	TRBJ2-1	CAWSPGGLAPFDEQFF	TGTGCCTGGAGTCCAGGGGGCCTAGCACCCTTCGATGAGCAGTTCTTC
TRBV5-1	TRBD1	-	TRBJ1-4	CASSSWTGGNEKLFF	TGCGCCAGCAGCTCCTGGACAGGAGGGAATGAAAAACTGTTTTTT
TRBV7-2	TRBD2	-	TRBJ2-1	CASSRSGRAENEQFF	TGTGCCAGCAGCAGAAGCGGGAGGGCGGAGAATGAGCAGTTCTTC
TRBV27	TRBD2	-	TRBJ2-2	CASSWTSGRAGELFF	TGTGCCAGCAGCTGGACTAGCGGGAGGGCCGGGGAGCTGTTTTTT
TRBV10-3	TRBD2	-	TRBJ2-7	CAISESVTSGANEQYF	TGTGCCATCAGTGAGTCGGTGACTAGCGGGGCCAACGAGCAGTACTTC
TRBV7-8	-	-	TRBJ1-5	CASSLVGRGGNQPQHF	TGTGCCAGCAGCTTAGTCGGCAGGGGTGGCAATCAGCCCCAGCATTTT
TRBV11-2	-	-	TRBJ2-2	CASSPSPGPTGELFF	TGTGCCAGCAGCCCCTCTCCAGGCCCCACCGGGGAGCTGTTTTTT
TRBV18	-	-	TRBJ2-3	CASSPRAGGTDTQYF	TGTGCCAGCTCACCACGGGCAGGGGGCACAGATACGCAGTATTTT
TRBV28	TRBD1	once	TRBJ1-5	CASSLRGQDQPQHF	TGTGCCAGCAGTTTAAGGGGGCAGGATCAGCCCCAGCATTTT
TRBV10-3	TRBD1	-	TRBJ1-2	CAIRTGTGPYGYTF	TGTGCCATCAGAACCGGGACAGGGCCCTATGGCTACACCTTC
TRBV21-1	-	once	TRBJ2-7	CASSKPPRTGEIYEQYF	TGTGCCAGCAGCAAACCGCCGAGGACAGGGGAGATCTACGAGCAGTACTTC
TRBV30	TRBD2	-	TRBJ2-7	CAWSAPRKREKEQYF	TGTGCCTGGAGTGCCCCTCGTAAGCGGGAGAAAGAGCAGTACTTC
TRBV10-1	TRBD1	-	TRBJ2-3	CANPPTVDTGESTDTQYF	TGCGCCAACCCGCCCACGGTAGACACAGGGGAGAGCACAGATACGCAGTATTTT
TRBV28	TRBD1	-	TRBJ1-2	CASSSLQGQGHGYTF	TGTGCCAGCAGTTCCCTACAGGGGCAGGGTCATGGCTACACCTTC
TRBV9	TRBD2	-	TRBJ2-2	CASSVGGSPDTGELFF	TGTGCCAGCAGCGTGGGGGGGAGTCCCGACACCGGGGAGCTGTTTTTT
TRBV30	-	-	TRBJ1-1	CAWTGGVKGNTEAFF	TGTGCCTGGACCGGCGGGGTGAAGGGGAACACTGAAGCTTTCTTT
TRBV15	-	-	TRBJ1-2	CATSRARGSYGYTF	TGTGCCACCAGCAGAGCCAGGGGATCCTATGGCTACACCTTC
TRBV28	-	-	TRBJ2-7	CASNSRSREQYF	TGTGCCAGCAACTCGAGGTCTCGCGAGCAGTACTTC
TRBV6-5	TRBD1	-	TRBJ1-1	CASSYSGQGGSPEAFF	TGTGCCAGCAGTTACTCGGGACAGGGAGGTTCGCCTGAAGCTTTCTTT
TRBV4-1	TRBD1	-	TRBJ1-3	CASSHPQGSGTGGTIYF	TGCGCCAGCAGCCATCCCCAGGGCTCCGGGACAGGGGGCACCATATATTTT
TRBV13	-	-	TRBJ2-1	CASRYYQGNEQFF	TGTGCCAGCAGGTACTACCAGGGCAATGAGCAGTTCTTC
TRBV4-3	TRBD1	-	TRBJ2-3	CASSTPGTGADTQYF	TGCGCCAGCAGCACCCCCGGGACAGGGGCAGATACGCAGTATTTT
TRBV19	TRBD2	-	TRBJ2-1	CASSIGLAGGSYNEQFF	TGTGCCAGTAGTATTGGACTAGCGGGAGGTTCCTACAATGAGCAGTTCTTC
TRBV27	TRBD2	-	TRBJ2-7	CASSQKTSGLIYEQYF	TGTGCCAGCAGTCAGAAGACTAGCGGGCTTATTTACGAGCAGTACTTC
TRBV27	TRBD2	-	TRBJ2-1	CASSPTGTSGRHVPPSKQFF	TGTGCCAGCAGTCCTACCGGGACTAGCGGGAGGCACGTTCCCCCTAGCAAGCAGTTCTTC